The rows below give T cell receptor beta chains drawn from one sample of a study of radiotherapy plus CTLA-4 blockade in lung cancer. TCRdb keeps only in-frame clones here, not all; method: immunoSEQ multiplex PCR. The table shows over 50,000 clones, with 79% occurring only once. The sequenced sample was peripheral blood, obtained from a patient treated with radiotherapy plus ipilimumab. These TCRs come from a human donor with non-small cell lung cancer who had a partial response to radiotherapy plus ipilimumab. Both conserved end residues are part of each CDR3.

V	J	CDR3
TRBV4-2	TRBJ2-5	CASSQGTSGDLQETQYF
TRBV6-5	TRBJ2-7	CASKPGTAAYEQYF
TRBV2	TRBJ2-1	CASEARSYNEQFF
TRBV29-1	TRBJ2-7	CSVEGLAGEAYEQYF
TRBV19	TRBJ1-5	CASSIPISNQPQHF
TRBV5-1	TRBJ2-5	CASSFEPKRVQYF
TRBV30	TRBJ1-6	CAWRGDRHGSPLHF
TRBV19	TRBJ2-3	CASSVPGQGTDTQYF
TRBV6-5	TRBJ2-5	CASSYRTGRETQYF
TRBV9	TRBJ2-7	CASSVGTGGPPYEQYF
TRBV19	TRBJ2-1	CASSIGGHRRSEQFF
TRBV7-3	TRBJ2-5	CASSLIAGQGQETQYF
TRBV27	TRBJ1-2	CASSLSQGLGYTF
TRBV7-9	TRBJ2-7	CASSRRQGDLSYEQYF
TRBV7-2	TRBJ2-7	CASSSYPAGNYEQYF
TRBV2	TRBJ1-4	CASSYGRSGLFF
TRBV2	TRBJ1-1	CASLEGRYAEAFF
TRBV6-5	TRBJ2-7	CASSRDSLYEQYF
TRBV5-6	TRBJ1-2	CASSPTTGNYGYTF
TRBV7-3	TRBJ2-3	CASSLTGLAGARRTSTDTQYF
TRBV28	TRBJ1-2	CASSPLRGTYGYTF
TRBV4-3	TRBJ2-1	CASSQGTFSSYNEQFF
TRBV5-4	TRBJ1-4	CASSLARTGNEKLFF
TRBV6-1	TRBJ1-1	CASMDREHTEAFF
TRBV5-1	TRBJ2-7	CASSPLAGPTYEQYF
TRBV7-2	TRBJ1-1	CASSLGGGEVEAFF
TRBV7-2	TRBJ2-7	CASSLGLDRHEQYF
TRBV30	TRBJ1-2	CAWSVADTNIPNYGYTF
TRBV5-6	TRBJ2-7	CASSLVQDSYEQYF